Shown below are 9 T cell receptor beta chains from a single sample sequenced in a study of Ad26.COV2.S vaccination and SARS-CoV-2 variants. Sample treatment: about 20 received Ad26.COV2.S at low or high dose, single or two shots; 5 received placebo; per-sample allocation not given. Day 63 after the first injection of vaccine or placebo was the sampling time. Repertoires were generated with immunoSEQ multiplex PCR, while TCRdb's copy carries only in-frame clones and drops some. Of fewer than 400,000 clones detected, around 89% appear once; the ten largest clones hold over 1.5%. The sample in question was peripheral blood, obtained in a trial of Ad26.COV2.S vaccine versus placebo. These receptors originate from a person between 18 and 59 years old who received the Ad26.COV2.S COVID-19 vaccine or a placebo.

In this sample, this clone turned up a few times. The chain carries TRBV7-9 and TRBJ1-2; no clear D gene. Trimming cost V 0 bases and J 4 bases, with 6 bases left between them. There are 13 residues in the CDR3. Germline V gene lookup returns CDR1 SEHNR and CDR2 FQNEAQ (reference sequence). CDR3 region: CASSLAAVYGYTF. The CDR3 nucleotides are TGTGCCAGCAGCTTAGCGGCTGTCTATGGCTACACCTTC.

The chain combines TRBV19 with TRBJ2-5; no firm D call. The germline CDR1 and CDR2 sequences are LNHDA and SQIVND (reference sequence). Deletions cut 6 bases from V and 3 bases from J, with 11 bases between. This CDR3 is built from 13 residues. The CDR3 loop reads CASSLRPEETQYF. The CDR3 nucleotides are TGTGCCAGTAGCCTCCGACCAGAAGAGACCCAGTACTTC.

The chain employs TRBV7-2 and TRBJ1-2, with D possibly being TRBD1 (6 bases). CDR1 and CDR2 from the germline V gene are SGHTA and FQGNSA. Trimming shortened V by 4 bases and J by 4 bases, and 19 bases separated the two germline ends. The length of the CDR3 is 16 residues. Here the CDR3 DNA reads TGTGCCAGCAGCTCCACCGAAAGGGGGGCCCTCTATGGCTACACCTTC. This encodes CASSSTERGALYGYTF.

The V gene is TRBV30, the J gene TRBJ2-7; D is possibly TRBD1 (6 bases). The germline V gene has CDR1 GTSNPN and CDR2 SVGIG (reference sequence). The CDR3 is made up of 12 amino acids. The germline V and J ends were trimmed by 2 bases and 9 bases, with 14 bases remaining between them. Written as DNA, the CDR3 is TGTGCCTGGAGTTTACAGGGTTGGGGGCAGTACTTC. Protein product: CAWSLQGWGQYF.

V usage is TRBV6-6 and J usage is TRBJ2-3; TRBD1 aligns across 7 bases. Unmatched junction bases numbered 13, after V lost 8 bases and J lost 2 bases. This CDR3 region has 16 residues. Germline-derived CDR1 and CDR2 are MNHNY and SVGAGI (reference sequence). The CDR3 reads CASRTGPSQNTDTQYF. In nucleotides, the CDR3 is TGTGCCAGCCGGACAGGCCCTTCGCAAAACACAGATACGCAGTATTTT.

The sample holds one count of this clone. This chain links TRBV4-2 with TRBJ1-1; D may be TRBD1 (6 bases). This CDR3 spans 17 amino acids. CDR1 LGHNA and CDR2 YNFKEQ come from the germline V gene. The germline V and J ends were trimmed by 0 bases and 6 bases, with 20 bases remaining between them. The CDR3 nucleotides are TGTGCCAGCAGCCAAGAAGGGCCGGGCCAGGGGATGGCTGAAGCTTTCTTT. Its translation: CASSQEGPGQGMAEAFF.

The chain has TRBV27 and TRBJ2-2; 8 positions match TRBD1. CDR3 length equals 15 residues. The V and J ends lost 8 bases and 4 bases, in that order; junction bases with no gene match: 9. CDR1 is MNHEY, CDR2 SMNVEV, per germline (reference sequence). CDR3 DNA: TGTGCCAGCTCCTCCGAGCAGGGGGCCACCGGGGAGCTGTTTTTT. It specifies CASSSEQGATGELFF.

The rearrangement joins TRBV24-1 to TRBJ2-1, with 14 bases lining up with TRBD2. Unmatched junction bases numbered 4, after V lost 3 bases and J lost 7 bases. Per the germline V gene, CDR1 is KGHDR and CDR2 is SFDVKD. The CDR3 length is 16 residues. CDR3 sequence: CATSDLGTSGRNEQFF. The CDR3 DNA follows: TGTGCCACCAGTGATCTGGGGACTAGCGGGAGAAATGAGCAGTTCTTC.

The chain combines TRBV5-1 with TRBJ2-3, with 9 bases identical to TRBD1. This CDR3 is 16 amino acids long. Unmatched junction bases numbered 5, after V lost 1 base and J lost 2 bases. Germline-derived CDR1 and CDR2 are SGHRS and YFSETQ. The CDR3 nucleotides are TGCGCCAGCAGCTTGTCGGGACAGGGACCCACAGATACGCAGTATTTT. It codes for CASSLSGQGPTDTQYF.